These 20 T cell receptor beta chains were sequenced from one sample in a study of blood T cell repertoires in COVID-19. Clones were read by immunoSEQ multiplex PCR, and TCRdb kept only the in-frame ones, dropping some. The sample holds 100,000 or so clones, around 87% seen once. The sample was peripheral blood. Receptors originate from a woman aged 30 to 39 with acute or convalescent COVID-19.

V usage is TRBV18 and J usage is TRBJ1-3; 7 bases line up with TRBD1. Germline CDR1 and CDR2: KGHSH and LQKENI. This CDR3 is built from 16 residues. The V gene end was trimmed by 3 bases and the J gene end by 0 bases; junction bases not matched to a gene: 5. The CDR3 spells CASSPRGDSSGNTIYF. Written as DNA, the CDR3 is TGTGCCAGCTCACCCCGAGGGGACAGCTCTGGAAACACCATATATTTT.

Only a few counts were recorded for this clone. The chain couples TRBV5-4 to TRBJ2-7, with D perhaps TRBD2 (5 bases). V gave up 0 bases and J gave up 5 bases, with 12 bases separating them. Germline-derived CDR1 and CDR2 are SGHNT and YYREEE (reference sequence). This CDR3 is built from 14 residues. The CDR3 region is CASSLGAGLHEQYF. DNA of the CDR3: TGTGCCAGCAGCTTGGGGGCAGGACTGCACGAGCAGTACTTC.

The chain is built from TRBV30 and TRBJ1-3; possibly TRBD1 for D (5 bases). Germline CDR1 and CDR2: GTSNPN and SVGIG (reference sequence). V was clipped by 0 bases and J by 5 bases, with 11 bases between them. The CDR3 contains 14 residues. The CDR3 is CAWSVAGDRNTIYF. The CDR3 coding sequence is TGTGCCTGGAGTGTAGCGGGGGATAGAAACACCATATATTTT.

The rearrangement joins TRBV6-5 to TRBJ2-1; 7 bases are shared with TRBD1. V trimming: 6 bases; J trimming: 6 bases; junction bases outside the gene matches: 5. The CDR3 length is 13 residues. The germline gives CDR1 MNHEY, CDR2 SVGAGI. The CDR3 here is CASRSDRANEQFF. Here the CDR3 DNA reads TGTGCCAGCAGATCCGACAGGGCCAATGAGCAGTTCTTC.

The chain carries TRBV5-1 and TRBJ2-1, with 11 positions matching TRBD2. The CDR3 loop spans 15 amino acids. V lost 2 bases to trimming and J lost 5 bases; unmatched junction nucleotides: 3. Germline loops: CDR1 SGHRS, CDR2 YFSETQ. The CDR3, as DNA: TGCGCCAGCAGCTTACTAGCGGGGGAGCACAATGAGCAGTTCTTC. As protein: CASSLLAGEHNEQFF.

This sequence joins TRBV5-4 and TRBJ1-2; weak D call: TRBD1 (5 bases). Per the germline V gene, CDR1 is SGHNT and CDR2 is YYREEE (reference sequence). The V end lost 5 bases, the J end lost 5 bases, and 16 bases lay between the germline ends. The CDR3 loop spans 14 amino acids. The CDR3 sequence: CASRYTRGGYGYTF. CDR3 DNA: TGTGCCAGCAGATATACACGGGGGGGTTATGGCTACACCTTC. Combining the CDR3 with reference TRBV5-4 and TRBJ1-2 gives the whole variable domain ETGVTQSPTHLIKTRGQQVTLRCSSQSGHNTVSWYQQALGQGPQFIFQYYREEENGRGNFPPRFSGLQFPNYSSELNVNALELDDSALYLCASRYTRGGYGYTFGSGTRLTVV.

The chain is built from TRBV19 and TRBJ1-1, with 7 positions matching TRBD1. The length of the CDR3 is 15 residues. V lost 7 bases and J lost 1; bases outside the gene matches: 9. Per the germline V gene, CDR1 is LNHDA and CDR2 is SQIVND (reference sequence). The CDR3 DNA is TGTGCCAGTAATGTGGGTCAGGGGGGGAACACTGAAGCTTTCTTT. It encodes CASNVGQGGNTEAFF. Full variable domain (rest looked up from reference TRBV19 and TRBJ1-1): DGGITQSPKYLFRKEGQNVTLSCEQNLNHDAMYWYRQDPGQGLRLIYYSQIVNDFQKGDIAEGYSVSREKKESFPLTVTSAQKNPTAFYLCASNVGQGGNTEAFFGQGTRLTVV.

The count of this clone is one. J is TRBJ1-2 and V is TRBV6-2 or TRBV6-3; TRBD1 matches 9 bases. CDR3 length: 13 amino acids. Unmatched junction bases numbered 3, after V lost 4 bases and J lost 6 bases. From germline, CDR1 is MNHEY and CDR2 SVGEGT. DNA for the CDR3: TGTGCCAGCAGTTCGGACAGGGGAAATGGCTACACCTTC. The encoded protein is CASSSDRGNGYTF.

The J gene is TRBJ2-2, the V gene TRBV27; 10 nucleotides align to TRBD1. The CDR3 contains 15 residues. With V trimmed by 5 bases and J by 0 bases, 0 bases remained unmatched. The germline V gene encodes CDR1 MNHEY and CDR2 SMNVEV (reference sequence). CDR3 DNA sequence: TGTGCCAGCAGTGGACAGGGGGCGAACACCGGGGAGCTGTTTTTT. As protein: CASSGQGANTGELFF.

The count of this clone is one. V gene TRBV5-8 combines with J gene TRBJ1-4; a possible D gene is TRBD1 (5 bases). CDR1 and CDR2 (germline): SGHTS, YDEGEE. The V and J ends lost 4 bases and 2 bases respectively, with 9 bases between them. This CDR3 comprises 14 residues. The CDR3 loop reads CASSRAGTNEKLFF. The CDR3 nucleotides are TGTGCCAGCAGCCGGGCAGGGACTAATGAAAAACTGTTTTTT. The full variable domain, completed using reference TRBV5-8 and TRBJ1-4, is EAGVTQSPTHLIKTRGQQATLRCSPISGHTSVYWYQQALGLGLQFLLWYDEGEERNRGNFPPRFSGRQFPNYSSELNVNALELEDSALYLCASSRAGTNEKLFFGSGTQLSVL.

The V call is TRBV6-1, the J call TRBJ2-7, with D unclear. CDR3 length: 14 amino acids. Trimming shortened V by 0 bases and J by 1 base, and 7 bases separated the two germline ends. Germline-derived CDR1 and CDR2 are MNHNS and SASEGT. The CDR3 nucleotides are TGTGCCAGCAGTGAAGCGAGGCAGTCCTACGAGCAGTACTTC. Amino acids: CASSEARQSYEQYF.

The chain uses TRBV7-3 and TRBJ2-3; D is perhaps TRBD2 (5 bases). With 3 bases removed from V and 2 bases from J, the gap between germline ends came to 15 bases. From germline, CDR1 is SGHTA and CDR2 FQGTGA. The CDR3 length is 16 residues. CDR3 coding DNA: TGTGCCAGCAGCTTCCTCTACAGCGGACCCACAGATACGCAGTATTTT. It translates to CASSFLYSGPTDTQYF.

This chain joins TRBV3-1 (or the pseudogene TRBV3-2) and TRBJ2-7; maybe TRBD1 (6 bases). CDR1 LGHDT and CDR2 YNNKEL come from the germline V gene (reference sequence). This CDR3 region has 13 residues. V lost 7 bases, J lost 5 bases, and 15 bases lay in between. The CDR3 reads CASTPGTLHEQYF. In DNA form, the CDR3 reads TGTGCCAGCACACCCGGGACATTGCACGAGCAGTACTTC.

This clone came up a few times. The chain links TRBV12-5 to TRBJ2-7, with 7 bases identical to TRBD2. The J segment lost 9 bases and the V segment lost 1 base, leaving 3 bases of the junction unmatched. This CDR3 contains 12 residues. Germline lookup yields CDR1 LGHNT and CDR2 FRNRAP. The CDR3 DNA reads TGTGCTAGTGGTTTGGAGCGGGAAACGCAGTACTTC. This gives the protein CASGLERETQYF.

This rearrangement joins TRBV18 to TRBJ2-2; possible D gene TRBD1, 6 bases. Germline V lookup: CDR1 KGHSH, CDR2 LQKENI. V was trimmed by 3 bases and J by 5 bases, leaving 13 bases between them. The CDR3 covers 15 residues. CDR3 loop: CASSPRDISTGELFF. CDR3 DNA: TGTGCCAGCTCACCCCGGGACATCAGTACCGGGGAGCTGTTTTTT. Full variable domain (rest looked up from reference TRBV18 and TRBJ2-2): NAGVMQNPRHLVRRRGQEARLRCSPMKGHSHVYWYRQLPEEGLKFMVYLQKENIIDESGMPKERFSAEFPKEGPSILRIQQVVRGDSAAYFCASSPRDISTGELFFGEGSRLTVL.

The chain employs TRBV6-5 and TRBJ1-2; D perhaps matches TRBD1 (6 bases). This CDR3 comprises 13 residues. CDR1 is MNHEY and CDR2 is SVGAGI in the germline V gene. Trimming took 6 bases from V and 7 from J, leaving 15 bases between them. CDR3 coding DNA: TGTGCCAGCAGCTTTACAGGGTTAGGTGGCTACACCTTC. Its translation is CASSFTGLGGYTF.

CDR3 loop: CASSARQGFTGELFF. The CDR3 DNA is TGTGCCAGCAGCGCAAGACAGGGCTTCACCGGGGAGCTGTTTTTT. The rearrangement joins TRBV9 to TRBJ2-2; TRBD1 agrees at 7 bases. V was clipped by 3 bases and J by 4 bases; unmatched bases: 6. The CDR3 consists of 15 residues. CDR1 is SGDLS and CDR2 is YYNGEE in the germline V gene.

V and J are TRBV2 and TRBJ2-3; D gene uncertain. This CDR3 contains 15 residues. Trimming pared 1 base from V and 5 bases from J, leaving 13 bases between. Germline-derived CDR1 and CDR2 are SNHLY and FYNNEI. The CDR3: CASSEDLTSGDTQYF. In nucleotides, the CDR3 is TGTGCCAGCAGTGAAGATCTGACCTCGGGAGATACGCAGTATTTT.

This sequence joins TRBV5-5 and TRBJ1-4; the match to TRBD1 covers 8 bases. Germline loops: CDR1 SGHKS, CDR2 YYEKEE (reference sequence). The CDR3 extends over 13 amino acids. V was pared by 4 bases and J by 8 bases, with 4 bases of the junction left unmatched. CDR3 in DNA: TGTGCCAGCAGCCCGGGACAGGCCGAAAAACTGTTTTTT. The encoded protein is CASSPGQAEKLFF.

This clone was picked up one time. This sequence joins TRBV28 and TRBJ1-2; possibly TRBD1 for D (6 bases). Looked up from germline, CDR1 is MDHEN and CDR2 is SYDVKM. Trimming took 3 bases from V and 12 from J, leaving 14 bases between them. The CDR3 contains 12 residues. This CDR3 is CASSLRGRIHTF. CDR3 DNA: TGTGCCAGCAGTTTGCGGGGGCGTATCCACACCTTC.